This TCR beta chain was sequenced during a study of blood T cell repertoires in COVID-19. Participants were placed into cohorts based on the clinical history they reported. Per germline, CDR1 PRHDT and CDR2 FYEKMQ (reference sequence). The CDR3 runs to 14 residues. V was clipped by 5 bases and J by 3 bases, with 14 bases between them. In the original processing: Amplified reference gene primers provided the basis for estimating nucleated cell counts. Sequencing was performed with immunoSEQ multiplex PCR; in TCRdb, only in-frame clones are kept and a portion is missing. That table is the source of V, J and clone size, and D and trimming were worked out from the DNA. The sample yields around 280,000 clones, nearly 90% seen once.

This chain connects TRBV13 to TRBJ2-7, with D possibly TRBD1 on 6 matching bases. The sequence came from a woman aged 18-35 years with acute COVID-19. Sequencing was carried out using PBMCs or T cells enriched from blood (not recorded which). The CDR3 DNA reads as TGTGCCAGCAGCCCCCGACAGGCGCACTACGAGCAGTACTTC. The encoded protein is CASSPRQAHYEQYF.